The text below deals with one TCR beta chain. Antigen unknown. The donors comprised healthy bone marrow donors. This entry is derived from a study of cytomegalovirus exposure and HLA in healthy donors. About the research overall: In an earlier analysis, 117 million unique TCR beta sequences were found from 150 million to 200 million T cells.

Whole-study findings and limits: Rates of TCR association differed by HLA locus in a later analysis, with DRB1 highest and HLA-C lowest. Most of the TCR beta V segments (in an earlier analysis) were productive either about 90% or about 30% of the time.

The CDR3 covers 14 residues. Trimming left V 0 bases short and J 2 bases short, with 8 bases between. The germline V gene encodes CDR1 LGHNA and CDR2 YSLEER. PCR primers comprised 60 Vbeta and 13 Jbeta primers. Profiled with immunoSEQ multiplex PCR; TCRdb holds only in-frame clones, not every one. The data show some 54,000 clones, with around 66% seen just once and about 3.2% held by the top ten. The sample was PBMCs. This TCR was recovered from a man aged 18-30 years in good health and CMV-seronegative. The chain employs TRBV4-3 and TRBJ2-7, with D possibly matching TRBD2 (5 bases). The CDR3 loop is CASSQEAGAYEQYF. In DNA form, the CDR3 reads TGCGCCAGCAGCCAAGAAGCCGGGGCCTACGAGCAGTACTTC.